What follows are 21 T cell receptor beta chains derived from one specimen sequenced in a study of patients and donors after allogeneic stem cell transplantation. Each CDR3 protein is one row after TCRdb ran MiXCR on the RT-PCR reads. The data show about 960,000 distinct CDR3 sequences, over 15% seen once. Source material: blood, either unsorted or a sorted T cell fraction (not recorded which). All receptors derive from a human donor who was either an allogeneic HSCT recipient or a stem cell or donor lymphocyte infusion donor (not recorded which). It is not recorded whose cells these are; they may come from a transplant donor.

CDR3 nucleotides: TGTGCCTGGAACCGGGCCATATATAATTCACCCCTCCACTTT. Residues: CAWNRAIYNSPLHF. The V gene is TRBV30, the J gene TRBJ1-6; no definite D call. V was clipped by 4 bases and J by 4 bases, with 11 bases between them. This CDR3 spans 14 amino acids. Per the germline V gene, CDR1 is GTSNPN and CDR2 is SVGIG (reference sequence).

This rearrangement joins TRBV19 to TRBJ2-5; 7 bases are a match to TRBD2. Unmatched junction bases numbered 3, after V lost 3 bases and J lost 2 bases. CDR3 length: 14 amino acids. CDR1 and CDR2 from the germline V gene are LNHDA and SQIVND (reference sequence). CDR3 in DNA: TGTGCCAGTAGTATCAGCGGGGCTCAAGAGACCCAGTACTTC. Translated: CASSISGAQETQYF.

There are a few counts of this clonotype. V usage is TRBV15 and J usage is TRBJ2-2; a possible D gene is TRBD1 (5 bases). V was clipped by 4 bases and J by 1 base, with 7 bases between them. In germline, CDR1 is LNHNV, CDR2 YYDKDF (reference sequence). CDR3 size: 14 residues. The CDR3 protein is CATSNDRNTGELFF. CDR3 in DNA: TGTGCCACCAGCAATGACAGGAACACCGGGGAGCTGTTTTTT.

This clonotype was counted a few times. The genes are TRBV5-1 and TRBJ2-3; D is unresolved. Trimming removed 4 bases from V and 10 bases from J, with 16 bases in between. Germline loops: CDR1 SGHRS, CDR2 YFSETQ. The CDR3 runs to 13 residues. The DNA of the CDR3 is TGCGCCAGCAGCCTCCAGTCAGCGCGCGCGCAGTATTTT. Translating it yields CASSLQSARAQYF.

The CDR3 sequence is CASGLDQPGQPLEQYF. Here the CDR3 DNA reads TGTGCTAGTGGTTTGGACCAACCGGGACAGCCCCTCGAGCAGTACTTC. This sequence joins TRBV12-5 and TRBJ2-7; 7 bases are shared with TRBD1. This CDR3 contains 16 residues. The junction had 12 bases not matched to a gene; V was cut back by 1 base and J by 6 bases. CDR1 is LGHNT and CDR2 is FRNRAP in the germline V gene.

The gene calls are TRBV7-3 and TRBJ2-3; 10 nucleotides line up with TRBD1. The germline CDR1 and CDR2 sequences are SGHTA and FQGTGA. This CDR3 contains 14 residues. CDR3 DNA: TGTGCTACTGCCCGGGACAGGGGAAAAGATACGCAGTATTTT. Amino acid sequence: CATARDRGKDTQYF.

The chain uses TRBV3-1 and TRBJ2-7; perhaps TRBD2 as D (6 bases). Per the germline V gene, CDR1 is LGHDT and CDR2 is YNNKEL (reference sequence). The CDR3 totals 13 residues. V was pared by 4 bases and J by 6 bases, with 13 bases between. DNA for the CDR3: TGTGCCAGCAGCCGGTGGAGCGGGTTCGAGCAGTACTTC. It yields the protein CASSRWSGFEQYF.

This clonotype appeared a few times. This chain joins TRBV4-2 and TRBJ2-5; 14 bases fit TRBD2. Per germline, CDR1 LGHNA and CDR2 YNFKEQ. Unmatched junction bases numbered 1, after V lost 2 bases and J lost 2 bases. The CDR3 runs 16 residues. The chain's CDR3 is CASSQRTSGGQETQYF. CDR3 coding DNA: TGTGCCAGCAGCCAAAGGACTAGCGGGGGGCAAGAGACCCAGTACTTC.

This clonotype was recorded many times. V gene TRBV4-3 combines with J gene TRBJ2-3; unclear D gene. The germline V gene encodes CDR1 LGHNA and CDR2 YSLEER. This CDR3 region has 17 residues. V lost 0 bases and J 0 bases, leaving 13 bases between the germline ends. CDR3 region: CASSQETWPTSTDTQYF. The CDR3 nucleotides are TGCGCCAGCAGCCAAGAGACCTGGCCGACTAGCACAGATACGCAGTATTTT.

The J gene is TRBJ1-6, the V gene TRBV20-1; no firm D call. V was clipped by 0 bases and J by 8 bases, with 20 bases between them. Germline V gene sequence: CDR1 DFQATT, CDR2 SNEGSKA (reference sequence). This CDR3 has 17 amino acids. Here the CDR3 reads CSARDSSRLSWDSPLHF. The CDR3, as DNA: TGCAGTGCTAGAGATTCATCGAGGTTATCCTGGGATTCACCCCTCCACTTT.

This clonotype was counted a few times. This rearrangement joins TRBV4-2 to TRBJ1-2, with D unresolved. CDR1 LGHNA and CDR2 YNFKEQ come from the germline V gene. The V gene lost 1 base and the J gene lost 4 bases, with 13 bases spanning the gap. The CDR3 spans 15 residues. This chain's CDR3 is CASSQAEKSSYGYTF. The CDR3 DNA reads TGTGCCAGCAGCCAAGCCGAGAAGTCTAGCTATGGCTACACCTTC.

This clonotype was recorded once. The rearrangement links TRBV7-2 to TRBJ1-2, with 8 bases aligning to TRBD1. The germline gives CDR1 SGHTA, CDR2 FQGNSA. The CDR3 has 15 amino acids. With 5 bases clipped from V and 8 bases from J, the junction kept 13 bases outside the gene matches. The CDR3 loop is CASSPEDRDPRGYTF. CDR3 nucleotides: TGTGCCAGCAGCCCAGAGGACAGGGATCCGAGAGGCTACACCTTC. The variable domain in full, completed from reference TRBV7-2 and TRBJ1-2, reads GAGVSQSPSNKVTEKGKDVELRCDPISGHTALYWYRQSLGQGLEFLIYFQGNSAPDKSGLPSDRFSAERTGGSVSTLTIQRTQQEDSAVYLCASSPEDRDPRGYTFGSGTRLTVV.

V and J are TRBV19 and TRBJ1-5; D remains unclear. V lost 3 bases and J lost 0, with 12 bases in between. The CDR3 consists of 16 residues. CDR1 and CDR2 (germline): LNHDA, SQIVND (reference sequence). For the CDR3, the DNA is TGTGCCAGTAGTATCACAGCCACCTATAGCAATCAGCCCCAGCATTTT. Protein product: CASSITATYSNQPQHF.

The chain joins TRBV18 to TRBJ1-1; tentative D call: TRBD1 (5 bases). The CDR3 length is 15 residues. Trimming removed 3 bases from V and 6 bases from J, with 17 bases in between. CDR1 and CDR2 from the germline V gene are KGHSH and LQKENI. The CDR3 DNA sequence: TGTGCCAGCTCACCCTCAGGGAAATCGGGCGCTGAAGCTTTCTTT. Protein product: CASSPSGKSGAEAFF.

This clonotype was observed a handful of times. This chain connects TRBV6-5 to TRBJ2-7; 7 bases line up with TRBD1. This CDR3 is 15 amino acids long. J lost 2 bases, V lost 0 bases, and 4 bases had no gene match. Germline V lookup: CDR1 MNHEY, CDR2 SVGAGI. The CDR3 sequence is CASSYSAQGAYEQYF. DNA of the CDR3: TGTGCCAGCAGTTACTCGGCGCAGGGGGCCTACGAGCAGTACTTC.

This rearrangement joins TRBV10-3 to TRBJ1-2; D possibly corresponds to TRBD1 (5 bases). The CDR3 extends over 14 amino acids. CDR1 and CDR2 (germline): ENHRY, SYGVKD. V gave up 9 bases and J gave up 6 bases, with 20 bases separating them. The CDR3 bases are TGTGCCATGGGGGACGGCCTCCAACTAAATGGCTACACCTTC. It specifies CAMGDGLQLNGYTF.

The chain carries TRBV5-1 and TRBJ1-1; 8 bases fit TRBD1. The CDR3 is 18 residues long. Trimming cost V 1 base and J 2 bases; bases outside gene matches: 13. Germline assignment: CDR1 SGHRS and CDR2 YFSETQ. The CDR3 region is CASSLFRLSGGSNTEAFF. CDR3 coding DNA: TGCGCCAGCAGCTTGTTCCGGCTATCAGGGGGCTCTAACACTGAAGCTTTCTTT.

This clonotype turned up a few times. The chain employs TRBV6-2 or TRBV6-3 and TRBJ1-2; 7 bases align to TRBD1. Per the germline V gene, CDR1 is MNHEY and CDR2 is SVGEGT. Trimming cost V 10 bases and J 5 bases; bases outside gene matches: 13. The CDR3 is 14 amino acids. Here the CDR3 reads CATRTGEIRYGYTF. In DNA, the CDR3 is TGTGCCACGAGGACAGGCGAAATACGATATGGCTACACCTTC.

The chain combines TRBV5-1 with TRBJ2-2; TRBD2 might be the D (5 bases). The CDR3 runs to 16 residues. V dropped 0 bases and J dropped 1 base, with 10 bases sitting between them. Germline loops: CDR1 SGHRS, CDR2 YFSETQ. As DNA, the CDR3 is TGCGCCAGCAGCTTGGCCGTGGGAGTGAACACCGGGGAGCTGTTTTTT. It is translated as CASSLAVGVNTGELFF.

This clonotype has more than one count but fewer than ten. The chain employs TRBV7-9 and TRBJ1-1, with D unclear. V lost 7 bases to trimming and J lost 6 bases, with 9 bases between them. Germline assignment: CDR1 SEHNR and CDR2 FQNEAQ (reference sequence). This CDR3 has 11 amino acids. CDR3 protein: CASTSGAEAFF. The CDR3 DNA reads as TGTGCCAGCACCTCAGGCGCTGAAGCTTTCTTT.

This clonotype was counted between two and nine times. This chain connects TRBV29-1 to TRBJ1-2; 7 nucleotides align to TRBD1. With 4 bases clipped from V and 10 bases from J, the junction kept 6 bases outside the gene matches. The CDR3 has 11 amino acids. Germline V gives CDR1 SQVTM, CDR2 ANQGSEA. CDR3 DNA sequence: TGCAGCGTTGGGACAGGCGTTGACTACACCTTC. Protein: CSVGTGVDYTF.